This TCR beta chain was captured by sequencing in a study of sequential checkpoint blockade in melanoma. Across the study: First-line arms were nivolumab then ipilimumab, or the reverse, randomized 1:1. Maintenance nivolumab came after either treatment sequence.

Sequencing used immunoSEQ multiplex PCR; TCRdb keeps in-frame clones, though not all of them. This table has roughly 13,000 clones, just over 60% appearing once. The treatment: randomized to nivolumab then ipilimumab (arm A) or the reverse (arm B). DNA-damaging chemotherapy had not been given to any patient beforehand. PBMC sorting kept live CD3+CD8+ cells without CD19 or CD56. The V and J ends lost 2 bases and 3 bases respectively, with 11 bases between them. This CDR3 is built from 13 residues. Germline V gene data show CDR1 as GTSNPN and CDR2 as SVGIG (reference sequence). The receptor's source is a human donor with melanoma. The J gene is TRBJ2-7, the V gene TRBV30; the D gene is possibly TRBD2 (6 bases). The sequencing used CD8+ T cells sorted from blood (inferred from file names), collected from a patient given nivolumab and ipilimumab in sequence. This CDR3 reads CAWSNGGIYEQYF. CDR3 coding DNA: TGTGCCTGGAGTAATGGCGGGATCTACGAGCAGTACTTC.